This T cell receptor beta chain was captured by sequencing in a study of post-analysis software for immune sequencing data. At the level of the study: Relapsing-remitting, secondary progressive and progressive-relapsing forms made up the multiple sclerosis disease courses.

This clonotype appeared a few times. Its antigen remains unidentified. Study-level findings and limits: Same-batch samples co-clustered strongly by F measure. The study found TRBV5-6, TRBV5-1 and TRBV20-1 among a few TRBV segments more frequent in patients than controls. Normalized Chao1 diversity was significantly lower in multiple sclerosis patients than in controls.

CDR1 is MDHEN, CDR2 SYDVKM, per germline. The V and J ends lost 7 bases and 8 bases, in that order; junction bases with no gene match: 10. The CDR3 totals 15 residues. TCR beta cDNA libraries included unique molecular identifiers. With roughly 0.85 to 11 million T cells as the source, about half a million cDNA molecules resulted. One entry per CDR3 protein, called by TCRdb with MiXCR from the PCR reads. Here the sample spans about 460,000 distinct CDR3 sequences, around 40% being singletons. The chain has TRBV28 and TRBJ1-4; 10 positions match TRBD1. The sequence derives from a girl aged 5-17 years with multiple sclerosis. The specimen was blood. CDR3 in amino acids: CASIKTGTGDEKLFF. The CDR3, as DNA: TGTGCCAGCATAAAAACCGGGACAGGGGACGAAAAACTGTTTTTT.